These 28 T cell receptor beta chains originate from one sample sequenced in a study of cytomegalovirus exposure and HLA in healthy donors listed by TCRdb under 2017. The protocol used for the library was the immunoSEQ multiplex PCR assay. For the multiplex PCR, a mixture combining 60 forward primers for TCR Vbeta segments and 13 reverse primers for TCR Jbeta segments was used. The immuneACCESS repertoire file appears here via TCRdb, limited to in-frame rearrangements. These files lack a portion of the clones; in checked studies, under half of the deficit traces to unresolved V genes, and the cause of the others is not known. A total of roughly 100,000 clones appear in this sample, 73% of them only once. The leading ten clones occupy under 4.5% of the sample. The sample comprised PBMCs. The receptors originated from a man between 35 and 55 years old in good health and CMV-seronegative.

The chain links TRBV5-1 to TRBJ1-1; tentatively, D is TRBD1 (5 bases). Germline V gene data show CDR1 as SGHRS and CDR2 as YFSETQ. Trimming left V 0 bases short and J 1 base short, with 16 bases between. The CDR3 sequence is 17 residues long. The CDR3: CASSLGIDRGSNTEAFF. CDR3 coding DNA: TGCGCCAGCAGCTTGGGAATAGACCGGGGGTCGAACACTGAAGCTTTCTTT.

J is TRBJ1-2 and V is TRBV10-3; D is unclear. Germline V gene sequence: CDR1 ENHRY, CDR2 SYGVKD. Deletions cut 3 bases from V and 4 bases from J, with 15 bases between. The CDR3 is 15 amino acids. For the CDR3, the DNA is TGTGCCATCAGTGAAAGAGGGCAGATAGGCTATGGCTACACCTTC. This sequence encodes CAISERGQIGYGYTF.

The genes are TRBV2 and TRBJ2-1, with 12 bases fitting TRBD2. This CDR3 has 16 amino acids. The trim removed 6 bases at V and 11 bases at J, leaving 14 bases unmatched. Germline V lookup: CDR1 SNHLY, CDR2 FYNNEI. The CDR3 protein is CASRDDWLAGGHKQFF. As DNA, the CDR3 is TGTGCCAGCAGGGATGACTGGCTAGCGGGGGGGCATAAGCAGTTCTTC.

This rearrangement joins TRBV5-5 to TRBJ2-7, with 8 bases matching TRBD2. Germline trimming cut 0 bases from V and 2 bases from J; bases unmatched to any gene: 1. Germline-derived CDR1 and CDR2 are SGHKS and YYEKEE (reference sequence). This CDR3 is 14 amino acids long. Here the CDR3 DNA reads TGTGCCAGCAGCTTGGCGGGAGGGCCCTACGAGCAGTACTTC. The encoded protein is CASSLAGGPYEQYF.

J is TRBJ2-2 and V is TRBV5-1; 9 nucleotides match TRBD1. The CDR3 length is 16 residues. Germline V gene data show CDR1 as SGHRS and CDR2 as YFSETQ. V shed 4 bases, J shed 1 base, and the junction held 5 bases outside the gene matches. Here the CDR3 reads CASSQTGGVNTGELFF. The DNA for the CDR3 is TGCGCCAGCAGCCAGACAGGGGGTGTGAACACCGGGGAGCTGTTTTTT.

There are a few counts of this clone. The chain has TRBV7-9 and TRBJ2-7, with TRBD1 matching 7 bases. With 5 bases clipped from V and 3 bases from J, the junction kept 7 bases outside the gene matches. The CDR3 covers 14 residues. The germline V gene encodes CDR1 SEHNR and CDR2 FQNEAQ (reference sequence). The CDR3 sequence is CASSQQRQGYEQYF. Here the CDR3 DNA reads TGTGCCAGCAGCCAACAGAGACAGGGCTACGAGCAGTACTTC.

This rearrangement joins TRBV4-1 to TRBJ1-6; D gene ambiguous. CDR1 is MGHRA and CDR2 is YSYEKL in the germline V gene. V gave up 4 bases and J gave up 0 bases, with 13 bases separating them. This CDR3 is built from 17 residues. The DNA for the CDR3 is TGCGCCAGCAGCCCCCCTCCCGGGAGCTCCTATAATTCACCCCTCCACTTT. As protein: CASSPPPGSSYNSPLHF.

The CDR3 DNA reads TGTGCCAGCCACCACCGGGGGTTTTCACCCCTCCACTTT. Translation gives CASHHRGFSPLHF. The chain recombines TRBV28 with TRBJ1-6; D might be TRBD1 (5 bases). Germline CDR1 and CDR2: MDHEN and SYDVKM. V lost 8 bases and J 9 bases, leaving 14 bases between the germline ends. The CDR3 consists of 13 residues.

The rearrangement links TRBV5-6 to TRBJ2-5, with 11 bases lining up with TRBD2. Germline lookup yields CDR1 SGHDT and CDR2 YYEEEE. The CDR3 length is 14 residues. The junction had 4 bases not matched to a gene; V was cut back by 5 bases and J by 4 bases. CDR3: CASRRLAGIETQYF. The CDR3 nucleotides read TGTGCCAGCAGGAGACTAGCGGGGATAGAGACCCAGTACTTC.

Details on this clone: Other DNA sequences within the sample encode an identical CDR3. Here the CDR3 reads CAIGGTGQGADTQYF. In DNA form, the CDR3 reads TGTGCCATCGGAGGGACAGGGCAAGGCGCAGATACGCAGTATTTT. The chain links TRBV10-3 to TRBJ2-3, with TRBD1 matching over 9 bases. The germline gives CDR1 ENHRY, CDR2 SYGVKD. This CDR3 spans 15 amino acids. After removal of 8 bases from V and 4 bases from J, the junction contained 10 bases not matched to a gene.

The rearrangement links TRBV7-6 to TRBJ1-1, with 8 bases identical to TRBD1. This CDR3 comprises 18 residues. CDR1 is SGHVS and CDR2 is FNYEAQ in the germline V gene. V trimming: 7 bases; J trimming: 4 bases; junction bases outside the gene matches: 20. CDR3 sequence reads: CASTRWGRTGIMATEAFF. DNA for the CDR3: TGTGCCAGCACCCGATGGGGGCGGACAGGGATTATGGCCACTGAAGCTTTCTTT.

The chain recombines TRBV9 with TRBJ1-1; TRBD1 matches at 9 bases. The junction had 9 bases not matched to a gene; V was cut back by 3 bases and J by 9 bases. Germline V lookup: CDR1 SGDLS, CDR2 YYNGEE. The CDR3 is 14 amino acids. The CDR3 DNA reads TGTGCCAGCAGCGCCGCCTTAGGACAGGGGAAAGCTTTCTTT. Translation gives CASSAALGQGKAFF.

The V and J genes are TRBV7-7 and TRBJ2-2, with 8 bases matching TRBD1. Germline assignment: CDR1 SSHAT and CDR2 FNYEAQ (reference sequence). This CDR3 has 15 amino acids. J gave up 6 bases and V 4 bases, and 7 bases lay outside the gene matches. CDR3 sequence reads: CASSSFTTGAGELFF. Here the CDR3 DNA reads TGTGCCAGCAGCTCATTTACGACAGGGGCCGGGGAGCTGTTTTTT. Together with reference TRBV7-7 and TRBJ2-2, the CDR3 gives the full variable domain: GAGVSQSPRYKVTKRGQDVTLRCDPISSHATLYWYQQALGQGPEFLTYFNYEAQPDKSGLPSDRFSAERPEGSISTLTIQRTEQRDSAMYRCASSSFTTGAGELFFGEGSRLTVL.

The chain carries TRBV7-2 and TRBJ2-7; 9 bases map to TRBD2. Germline lookup yields CDR1 SGHTA and CDR2 FQGNSA. Trimming took 5 bases from V and 6 from J; bases not matched to a gene: 11. This CDR3 has 15 residues. CDR3 in DNA: TGTGCCAGCAGCCGAAGCGGGGGGTCAAAGCGCGAGCAGTACTTC. Translated, it gives CASSRSGGSKREQYF. Using reference TRBV7-2 and TRBJ2-7 for the parts outside the CDR3, the full variable domain is GAGVSQSPSNKVTEKGKDVELRCDPISGHTALYWYRQSLGQGLEFLIYFQGNSAPDKSGLPSDRFSAERTGGSVSTLTIQRTQQEDSAVYLCASSRSGGSKREQYFGPGTRLTVT.

The rearrangement joins TRBV18 to TRBJ2-1; 8 bases map to TRBD1. The V gene's germline CDR1 is KGHSH and CDR2 LQKENI. Trimming cost V 4 bases and J 1 base; bases outside gene matches: 6. The CDR3 sequence is 16 residues long. In nucleotides, the CDR3 is TGTGCCAGCTCACGCAGACAGGGGAGGTCCTACAATGAGCAGTTCTTC. The encoded protein is CASSRRQGRSYNEQFF.

This clone was seen a single time. The chain joins TRBV29-1 to TRBJ2-3; 12 bases map to TRBD2. The CDR3 is made up of 14 amino acids. The germline V gene has CDR1 SQVTM and CDR2 ANQGSEA. V gave up 8 bases and J gave up 3 bases; unmatched junction bases: 6. The CDR3 sequence is CSTSGGSMTDTQYF. CDR3 nucleotides: TGCAGCACTAGCGGGGGGAGCATGACAGATACGCAGTATTTT.

The rearrangement uses TRBV11-2 and TRBJ2-7; 8 positions match TRBD1. CDR1 SGHAT and CDR2 FQNNGV come from the germline V gene. V shed 5 bases and J 3 bases; nucleotides not matched to a gene: 18. The CDR3 contains 18 residues. The CDR3 spells CASSPIGRNRGTVYEQYF. The CDR3 DNA sequence: TGTGCCAGCAGCCCCATAGGAAGAAACAGGGGGACGGTCTACGAGCAGTACTTC.

The chain is built from TRBV7-2 and TRBJ2-3, with TRBD2 matching over 12 bases. V dropped 4 bases and J dropped 2; count of bases not matched to a gene: 4. The CDR3 runs to 16 residues. Germline V gene lookup returns CDR1 SGHTA and CDR2 FQGNSA. CDR3 coding DNA: TGTGCCAGCAGCTCGACTAGCGGGGGAACCACAGATACGCAGTATTTT. It is translated as CASSSTSGGTTDTQYF. The whole variable domain, remainder taken from reference TRBV7-2 and TRBJ2-3, is GAGVSQSPSNKVTEKGKDVELRCDPISGHTALYWYRQSLGQGLEFLIYFQGNSAPDKSGLPSDRFSAERTGGSVSTLTIQRTQQEDSAVYLCASSSTSGGTTDTQYFGPGTRLTVL.

This CDR3 is CASSRLPASGLQETQYF. In DNA form, the CDR3 reads TGTGCCAGCAGCCGCCTGCCGGCTAGCGGGCTCCAAGAGACCCAGTACTTC. The chain has TRBV9 and TRBJ2-5; TRBD2 matches at 8 bases. The CDR3 extends over 17 amino acids. With 4 bases clipped from V and 1 base from J, the junction kept 12 bases outside the gene matches. The germline V gene has CDR1 SGDLS and CDR2 YYNGEE.

The chain links TRBV10-3 to TRBJ2-3; D is unresolved. The V and J ends lost 3 bases and 1 base respectively, with 8 bases between them. In germline, CDR1 is ENHRY, CDR2 SYGVKD. This CDR3 region has 14 residues. The DNA for the CDR3 is TGTGCCATCAGTGAACTAATAGGCACAGATACGCAGTATTTT. It encodes CAISELIGTDTQYF.

V and J are TRBV6-1 and TRBJ2-7, with D hard to call. Germline lookup yields CDR1 MNHNS and CDR2 SASEGT. V lost 4 bases to trimming and J lost 1 base, with 11 bases between them. The CDR3 consists of 14 residues. This CDR3 is CASSGSGASYEQYF. In DNA, the CDR3 is TGTGCCAGCAGTGGATCCGGAGCATCCTACGAGCAGTACTTC.

This clone has a single count. The V gene is TRBV18, the J gene TRBJ2-5; 11 bases match TRBD2. In germline, CDR1 is KGHSH, CDR2 LQKENI. Losses at the gene ends were 4 bases for V and 1 base for J; bases not matched to a gene: 2. The CDR3 is 15 amino acids. DNA of the CDR3: TGTGCCAGCTCACGCGGGACTAGCGGCCAAGAGACCCAGTACTTC. Protein sequence: CASSRGTSGQETQYF. The variable domain in full, completed from reference TRBV18 and TRBJ2-5, reads NAGVMQNPRHLVRRRGQEARLRCSPMKGHSHVYWYRQLPEEGLKFMVYLQKENIIDESGMPKERFSAEFPKEGPSILRIQQVVRGDSAAYFCASSRGTSGQETQYFGPGTRLLVL.

V and J are TRBV19 and TRBJ2-3; 8 nucleotides line up with TRBD1. V dropped 7 bases and J dropped 1; count of bases not matched to a gene: 7. In germline, CDR1 is LNHDA, CDR2 SQIVND (reference sequence). The CDR3 runs 15 residues. The CDR3 is CASKDRGRGTDTQYF. CDR3 nucleotide sequence: TGTGCCAGTAAAGACAGGGGCCGGGGCACAGATACGCAGTATTTT.

This chain uses TRBV19 with TRBJ2-7; perhaps TRBD2 as D (7 bases). Germline V CDR1 and CDR2: LNHDA, SQIVND (reference sequence). The V end was cut by 3 bases, the J end by 0 bases, with 12 bases between. The CDR3 extends over 15 amino acids. This CDR3 is CASSIRGGLSYEQYF. Here the CDR3 DNA reads TGTGCCAGTAGTATTAGGGGGGGTCTCTCCTACGAGCAGTACTTC.

In nucleotides, the CDR3 is TGTGCCAGCAGTGAATCTCCCACCAGGGGTGAAAAACTGTTTTTT. It translates to CASSESPTRGEKLFF. V usage is TRBV6-1 and J usage is TRBJ1-4; TRBD1 is a possible D gene (6 bases). The germline gives CDR1 MNHNS, CDR2 SASEGT. The V end lost 2 bases, the J end lost 7 bases, and 14 bases lay between the germline ends. CDR3 length equals 15 residues.

V gene TRBV15 combines with J gene TRBJ1-1, with no clear D. CDR1 is LNHNV and CDR2 is YYDKDF in the germline V gene (reference sequence). Trimming left V 5 bases short and J 0 bases short, with 7 bases between. The CDR3 sequence is 13 residues long. CDR3 sequence: CATSGLMNTEAFF. The CDR3 DNA sequence: TGTGCCACCAGCGGACTTATGAACACTGAAGCTTTCTTT.

This chain connects TRBV5-1 to TRBJ2-5; perhaps TRBD1 as D (5 bases). Trimming shortened V by 0 bases and J by 5 bases, and 14 bases separated the two germline ends. Germline lookup yields CDR1 SGHRS and CDR2 YFSETQ. CDR3 length: 15 residues. The CDR3 loop is CASSLGDRDGETQYF. The CDR3 DNA is TGCGCCAGCAGCTTGGGAGACAGAGACGGGGAGACCCAGTACTTC.

The chain joins TRBV13 to TRBJ2-3; 9 nucleotides align to TRBD2. V shed 8 bases, J shed 4 bases, and the junction held 7 bases outside the gene matches. Germline V gene lookup returns CDR1 PRHDT and CDR2 FYEKMQ (reference sequence). The CDR3 contains 14 residues. The CDR3 sequence: CASLGGGEADTQYF. CDR3 DNA sequence: TGTGCCAGCCTTGGCGGGGGGGAGGCAGATACGCAGTATTTT.